Below, 19 T cell receptor beta chains from the same sample are listed, as sequenced in a study of CD8+CD57+ T cells in acquired aplastic anemia. Study findings and constraints: Patient-derived CD8+CD57+ populations exhibited diminished diversity relative to total CD4+ and CD8+ pools.

Sequencing was done on patients that had shown CD8+CD57+ cell expansion by flow cytometry. TCR beta VDJ and CDR3 were profiled, and genomic DNA was the template. TCRdb analysed the reads with MiXCR anew, one entry per CDR3 protein. The sample includes over 15,000 distinct CDR3 sequences, 30% to 45% of them seen just once. Antigen specificity for these receptors is unknown. The specimen was CD8+CD57+ T cells sorted from PBMCs. Regarding subset: bead-enriched CD8+CD57+ effector memory T cells from SAA patients. The receptors stem from a human donor with aplastic anemia.

This clonotype was found a few times. This chain links TRBV24-1 with TRBJ2-3, with 7 bases matching TRBD1. CDR3 length: 16 amino acids. Germline V gives CDR1 KGHDR, CDR2 SFDVKD. J lost 2 bases, V lost 7 bases, and 11 bases had no gene match. CDR3 sequence: CATSSRQGFFTDTQYF. CDR3 bases: TGTGCCACCAGCTCCCGACAGGGTTTCTTCACAGATACGCAGTATTTT.

V gene TRBV6-5 combines with J gene TRBJ2-7; tentatively, D is TRBD2 (5 bases). Per the germline V gene, CDR1 is MNHEY and CDR2 is SVGAGI. The CDR3 is made up of 12 amino acids. With 4 bases removed from V and 7 bases from J, the gap between germline ends came to 11 bases. The DNA of the CDR3 is TGTGCCAGCAGTTTCTCTTCGGGAGAGCAGTACTTC. It translates to CASSFSSGEQYF.

This clonotype was detected only a few times. The rearrangement links TRBV7-8 to TRBJ2-5; TRBD2 might be the D (5 bases). The CDR3 covers 14 residues. V lost 3 bases, J lost 9 bases, and 17 bases lay in between. CDR1 SGHVS and CDR2 FQNEAQ come from the germline V gene. CDR3 sequence: CASSFTEGVLAQYF. The CDR3 coding sequence is TGTGCCAGCAGCTTCACAGAGGGAGTGTTGGCCCAGTACTTC. Looking up the rest from reference TRBV7-8 and TRBJ2-5 gives the full variable domain: GAGVSQSPRYKVAKRGQDVALRCDPISGHVSLFWYQQALGQGPEFLTYFQNEAQLDKSGLPSDRFFAERPEGSVSTLKIQRTQQEDSAVYLCASSFTEGVLAQYFGPGTRLLVL.

In this sample, this clonotype turned up a few times. V usage is TRBV11-1 and J usage is TRBJ2-1, with D possibly being TRBD1 or TRBD2 (6 bases each). The germline V gene has CDR1 SGHAT and CDR2 FQDESV (reference sequence). V dropped 1 base and J dropped 4 bases, with 11 bases sitting between them. This CDR3 has 15 residues. The CDR3 region has the DNA TGTGCCAGCAGCTTAGAGGGGGGACATTACAATGAGCAGTTCTTC. Translation gives CASSLEGGHYNEQFF.

The V call is TRBV2, the J call TRBJ2-1, with D possibly matching TRBD1 (6 bases). There are 13 residues in the CDR3. Between the trimmed V and J ends, which lost 10 bases and 0 bases, there was a span of 10 bases. The germline V gene has CDR1 SNHLY and CDR2 FYNNEI. The CDR3 sequence is CATTGSSYNEQFF. The CDR3 DNA follows: TGTGCCACCACAGGGAGCTCCTACAATGAGCAGTTCTTC.

CDR3: CASRQGPNSPLHF. CDR3 DNA: TGTGCCAGCAGACAGGGTCCAAATTCACCCCTCCACTTT. This sequence joins TRBV12-3 or TRBV12-4 and TRBJ1-6, with D possibly matching TRBD1 (6 bases). Trimming removed 6 bases from V and 7 bases from J, with 10 bases in between. CDR3 length equals 13 residues.

At least ten counts were recorded for this clonotype. The J gene is TRBJ2-7, the V gene TRBV9, with unresolved D. V lost 0 bases to trimming and J lost 7 bases, with 11 bases between them. This CDR3 spans 13 amino acids. CDR1 SGDLS and CDR2 YYNGEE come from the germline V gene. DNA for the CDR3: TGTGCCAGCAGCGTAGATGTGGGCCTGGAGCAGTACTTC. Translation gives CASSVDVGLEQYF.

The sample holds many counts of this clonotype. The rearrangement links TRBV29-1 to TRBJ2-1; TRBD2 agrees at 10 bases. CDR3 length equals 13 residues. V gave up 4 bases and J gave up 7 bases; unmatched junction bases: 4. The germline V gene encodes CDR1 SQVTM and CDR2 ANQGSEA. Here the CDR3 reads CSVVGLAENEQFF. The CDR3 DNA reads as TGCAGCGTTGTAGGACTAGCGGAAAATGAGCAGTTCTTC.

The J gene is TRBJ1-1, the V gene TRBV3-1; D remains ambiguous. The CDR3 contains 19 residues. CDR1 and CDR2 (germline): LGHDT, YNNKEL (reference sequence). V was shortened by 0 bases and J by 1 base, with 21 bases between the two germline ends. CDR3 nucleotide sequence: TGTGCCAGCAGCCAAGATTATGGGATCTCCGAGCGGGCGAACACTGAAGCTTTCTTT. Translating gives CASSQDYGISERANTEAFF.

This clonotype appeared many times. The rearrangement links TRBV24-1 to TRBJ2-3; a weak D match, TRBD2 (6 bases). V lost 1 base, J lost 3 bases, and 19 bases lay in between. The CDR3 totals 18 residues. The germline V gene encodes CDR1 KGHDR and CDR2 SFDVKD. The CDR3 region is CATSDFRRDLNWTDTQYF. CDR3 DNA sequence: TGTGCCACCAGTGATTTCCGCCGGGACTTGAACTGGACAGATACGCAGTATTTT.

The chain recombines TRBV6-5 with TRBJ1-2, with a tentative D call TRBD1 (6 bases). CDR3 length: 13 amino acids. Looked up from germline, CDR1 is MNHEY and CDR2 is SVGAGI. Trimming removed 2 bases from V and 4 bases from J, with 8 bases in between. The CDR3 sequence is CASSYRGGYGYTF. The CDR3, as DNA: TGTGCCAGCAGTTACAGGGGGGGCTATGGCTACACCTTC.

The V and J genes are TRBV20-1 and TRBJ2-7, with D tentatively TRBD1 or TRBD2 (5 bases each). Germline CDR1 DFQATT, CDR2 SNEGSKA (reference sequence). This CDR3 is built from 15 residues. V lost 0 bases and J lost 4, with 16 bases in between. The CDR3 nucleotides read TGCAGTGCTAGAGAGAGACCGGGACCAGGTTACGAGCAGTACTTC. Encoded protein: CSARERPGPGYEQYF.

This clonotype was detected only a few times. The V call is TRBV5-1, the J call TRBJ2-7, with 10 bases fitting TRBD1. CDR3 size: 15 residues. Germline lookup yields CDR1 SGHRS and CDR2 YFSETQ. V was pared by 7 bases and J by 0 bases, with 7 bases of the junction left unmatched. CDR3 DNA sequence: TGCGCCAGCCAACTGGGACAGGGGTTCTCCTACGAGCAGTACTTC. Amino acids: CASQLGQGFSYEQYF. Full variable domain (rest looked up from reference TRBV5-1 and TRBJ2-7): KAGVTQTPRYLIKTRGQQVTLSCSPISGHRSVSWYQQTPGQGLQFLFEYFSETQRNKGNFPGRFSGRQFSNSRSEMNVSTLELGDSALYLCASQLGQGFSYEQYFGPGTRLTVT.

This clonotype was detected ten times or more. CDR3 residues: CATSAQTGSYNEQFF. The CDR3 DNA reads TGTGCCACCAGTGCTCAGACAGGTTCCTACAATGAGCAGTTCTTC. The rearrangement joins TRBV24-1 to TRBJ2-1, with TRBD1 as a possible D gene (6 bases). V shed 5 bases and J shed 1 base, with 11 bases lying between them. Germline CDR1 and CDR2: KGHDR and SFDVKD. The CDR3 has 15 residues.

Concerning this clonotype: One junction end does not reproduce the germline sequence, and a read error may be involved. The chain carries TRBV7-6 and TRBJ1-6; the D gene is possibly TRBD1 (6 bases). The CDR3 covers 13 residues. CDR1 is SGHVS and CDR2 is FNYEAQ in the germline V gene. This CDR3 is CASSLVGVTGRDF. CDR3 bases: TGTGCCAGCAGCTTAGTAGGGGTGACAGGCCGGGACTTT.

This rearrangement joins TRBV7-3 to TRBJ2-1, with D perhaps TRBD2 (6 bases). The CDR3 contains 13 residues. V was shortened by 5 bases and J by 4 bases, with 9 bases between the two germline ends. Germline lookup yields CDR1 SGHTA and CDR2 FQGTGA. The CDR3 coding sequence is TGTGCCAGCAGCCCCGGGGGTTACAATGAGCAGTTCTTC. It translates to CASSPGGYNEQFF.

Ten or more counts support this clonotype. The J gene is TRBJ2-1, the V gene TRBV5-1; 7 bases align to TRBD2. The CDR3 is 14 residues long. V gave up 0 bases and J gave up 6 bases; unmatched junction bases: 3. Germline V gives CDR1 SGHRS, CDR2 YFSETQ. The CDR3 nucleotides are TGCGCCAGCAGCTTGGTGGGGGGGGTCAATGAGCAGTTCTTC. This encodes CASSLVGGVNEQFF.

CDR3 sequence reads: CASSEASGGAYEQYV. As DNA, the CDR3 is TGTGCCAGCAGTGAAGCTAGCGGGGGGGCCTACGAGCAGTACGTC. This chain joins TRBV2 and TRBJ2-7; 11 nucleotides agree with TRBD2. Germline loops: CDR1 SNHLY, CDR2 FYNNEI. V shed 0 bases, J shed 2 bases, and the junction held 0 bases outside the gene matches. The CDR3 contains 15 residues.

The rearrangement links TRBV5-6 to TRBJ2-5, with a tentative D call TRBD2 (6 bases). Germline lookup yields CDR1 SGHDT and CDR2 YYEEEE. V was cut by 7 bases and J by 5 bases, with 24 bases left in between. This CDR3 is built from 16 residues. Here the CDR3 reads CASGYEMMGRRETQYF. The CDR3 DNA sequence: TGTGCCAGCGGCTACGAAATGATGGGGAGGCGGGAGACCCAGTACTTC.